The 26 T cell receptor beta chains below come from one sample, sequenced in a study of CD8 T cells in ankylosing spondylitis. Findings and limits, study-wide: Seemingly distinctive of ankylosing spondylitis blood was a TCR beta motif formed by eight highly homologous variants.

Using its own MiXCR run on the 5' RACE reads, TCRdb lists one record per CDR3 protein. The sample holds 700,000 to 850,000 distinct CDR3 sequences; about 11% are singletons and the top ten take roughly 0.51%. Their cognate antigens are unknown. The sequenced material came from blood, either unsorted or a sorted T cell fraction (not recorded which). The receptors shown here come from a male donor with ankylosing spondylitis.

The chain carries TRBV5-1 and TRBJ1-2, with D perhaps matching TRBD1 (5 bases). There are 14 residues in the CDR3. Germline CDR1 reads SGHRS; CDR2 reads YFSETQ. The V end was cut by 2 bases, the J end by 8 bases, with 16 bases between. Here the CDR3 reads CASSLGYEGNGYTF. CDR3 sequence (DNA): TGCGCCAGCAGCTTAGGCTATGAGGGGAACGGCTACACCTTC.

This clonotype was counted many times. At one end, the junction sequence differs from germline, possibly due to a read error. The chain combines TRBV15 with TRBJ1-1; no definite D call. This CDR3 is built from 15 residues. Per the germline V gene, CDR1 is LNHNV and CDR2 is YYDKDF (reference sequence). The CDR3 nucleotides are TGTGCCACCAGCAGAGTAATCGACCCGCTTTACCCTATCCTCTTT. Translated, it gives CATSRVIDPLYPILF.

This clonotype was seen only a few times. V usage is TRBV29-1 and J usage is TRBJ1-2; the match to TRBD1 covers 10 bases. The junction had 6 bases not matched to a gene; V was cut back by 4 bases and J by 7 bases. Germline V CDR1 and CDR2: SQVTM, ANQGSEA. The CDR3 runs to 13 residues. This chain's CDR3 is CSVGGQGFRGYTF. The CDR3 DNA reads as TGCAGCGTTGGGGGACAGGGGTTTCGTGGCTACACCTTC.

This clonotype was seen repeatedly, ten times or more. This chain links TRBV5-1 with TRBJ2-3; 7 nucleotides agree with TRBD2. V was clipped by 1 base and J by 1 base; unmatched bases: 6. CDR1 is SGHRS and CDR2 is YFSETQ in the germline V gene. There are 16 residues in the CDR3. CDR3 loop: CASSLTGAGGTDTQYF. In nucleotides, the CDR3 is TGCGCCAGCAGCTTGACCGGCGCGGGGGGCACAGATACGCAGTATTTT.

This clonotype was detected a few times. V usage is TRBV2 and J usage is TRBJ2-5; no reliable D call. Trimming cost V 3 bases and J 0 bases, with 8 bases left between them. The CDR3 is made up of 14 amino acids. Germline CDR1 and CDR2: SNHLY and FYNNEI. In nucleotides, the CDR3 is TGTGCCAGCAGTGATAGGCGGAACCAAGAGACCCAGTACTTC. As protein: CASSDRRNQETQYF.

This clonotype came up a few times. The genes are TRBV7-2 and TRBJ2-5; D not resolved. The CDR3 covers 13 residues. The ends were cut back, 5 bases at V and 1 base at J, with 8 bases in the middle. The germline CDR1 and CDR2 sequences are SGHTA and FQGNSA. CDR3 residues: CASSQLVQETQYF. The CDR3 region has the DNA TGTGCCAGCAGCCAGCTTGTCCAAGAGACCCAGTACTTC.

V and J are TRBV29-1 and TRBJ2-5; D remains unclear. In germline, CDR1 is SQVTM, CDR2 ANQGSEA. This CDR3 contains 13 residues. The V end lost 5 bases, the J end lost 1 base, and 11 bases lay between the germline ends. The CDR3 loop reads CSVSDGVQETQYF. The CDR3 DNA follows: TGCAGCGTTTCAGATGGAGTCCAAGAGACCCAGTACTTC.

The chain carries TRBV20-1 and TRBJ2-3; D might be TRBD1 or TRBD2, each matching 6 bases. The CDR3 sequence is 15 residues long. Trimming removed 3 bases at V and 1 base at J, with 14 bases between. CDR1 is DFQATT and CDR2 is SNEGSKA in the germline V gene (reference sequence). This CDR3 is CSARWGALGTDTQYF. CDR3 DNA: TGCAGTGCTAGGTGGGGGGCGCTGGGCACAGATACGCAGTATTTT.

This clonotype was seen a few times. J is TRBJ2-3 and V is TRBV29-1, with D perhaps given as TRBD1 or TRBD2 (5 bases each). CDR1 and CDR2 (germline): SQVTM, ANQGSEA. Trimming pared 7 bases from V and 0 bases from J, leaving 23 bases between. CDR3 length: 17 residues. The CDR3 here is CSARWGIEIQSTDTQYF. The CDR3 DNA reads as TGCAGCGCCCGTTGGGGGATAGAGATACAAAGCACAGATACGCAGTATTTT.

The V and J genes are TRBV21-1 and TRBJ2-3; TRBD1 reflects the table's D call only, with no check against the DNA. TRBV21-1 is a recognized pseudogene. This CDR3 region has 15 residues. CDR3 protein: CASSKWQGAGDTQYF. The CDR3 DNA reads as TGTGCCAGCAGCAAATGGCAGGGGGCCGGAGATACGCAGTATTTT.

The chain carries TRBV20-1 and TRBJ2-1; D is uncertain. V lost 3 bases, J lost 10 bases, and 16 bases lay in between. CDR1 and CDR2 (germline): DFQATT, SNEGSKA (reference sequence). The CDR3 has 13 amino acids. CDR3 residues: CSARRTVLGEQFF. CDR3 in DNA: TGCAGTGCTAGGCGGACCGTCCTGGGGGAGCAGTTCTTC.

The chain links TRBV5-4 to TRBJ2-7; 9 bases match TRBD1. Germline V gives CDR1 SGHNT, CDR2 YYREEE (reference sequence). CDR3 length equals 14 residues. Trimming cost V 4 bases and J 5 bases; bases outside gene matches: 7. CDR3 sequence (DNA): TGTGCCAGCAGCGCGGGACAGGGTCTCGACGAGCAGTACTTC. Its translation is CASSAGQGLDEQYF.

The chain links TRBV4-3 to TRBJ2-7; a weak D match, TRBD2 (6 bases). CDR3 length equals 18 residues. Germline-derived CDR1 and CDR2 are LGHNA and YSLEER. Trimming took 0 bases from V and 6 from J, leaving 24 bases between them. CDR3 coding DNA: TGCGCCAGCAGCCAAGATCTTATGGCGGGACCCAAAGAAACCGAGCAGTACTTC. Its protein product is CASSQDLMAGPKETEQYF.

This clonotype was picked up a small number of times. The V and J genes are TRBV29-1 and TRBJ1-2, with a possible D match to TRBD1 (6 bases). Germline CDR1 SQVTM, CDR2 ANQGSEA. CDR3 length: 11 residues. The V end was cut by 7 bases, the J end by 6 bases, with 12 bases between. The CDR3 bases are TGCAGCGGAGCCACAGGGAATGGCTACACCTTC. It yields the protein CSGATGNGYTF. The complete variable domain, with remaining parts taken from reference TRBV29-1 and TRBJ1-2, reads SAVISQKPSRDICQRGTSLTIQCQVDSQVTMMFWYRQQPGQSLTLIATANQGSEATYESGFVIDKFPISRPNLTFSTLTVSNMSPEDSSIYLCSGATGNGYTFGSGTRLTVV.

This clonotype turned up a few times. The gene calls are TRBV30 and TRBJ1-5, with TRBD1 identical over 7 bases. From germline, CDR1 is GTSNPN and CDR2 SVGIG (reference sequence). The V and J ends lost 1 base and 3 bases, in that order; junction bases with no gene match: 9. This CDR3 comprises 16 residues. The CDR3 DNA sequence: TGTGCCTGGAGTGGAGGGGGCCAGGCGATCAATCAGCCCCAGCATTTT. As protein: CAWSGGGQAINQPQHF.

This clonotype was seen a few times. The chain links TRBV6-5 to TRBJ2-5; perhaps TRBD1 as D (5 bases). CDR1 is MNHEY, CDR2 SVGAGI, per germline. The ends were cut back, 7 bases at V and 5 bases at J, with 20 bases in the middle. The CDR3 extends over 15 amino acids. The CDR3 here is CASTSNGQGWETQYF. CDR3 DNA: TGTGCCAGCACTTCAAACGGGCAGGGTTGGGAGACCCAGTACTTC.

This rearrangement joins TRBV20-1 to TRBJ1-5, with D hard to call. Germline CDR1 is DFQATT and CDR2 is SNEGSKA (reference sequence). This CDR3 has 12 residues. Trimming removed 4 bases at V and 4 bases at J, with 8 bases between. CDR3 nucleotides: TGCAGTGCTACTGGGTATAATCAGCCCCAGCATTTT. Protein sequence: CSATGYNQPQHF.

The genes are TRBV7-8 and TRBJ1-5; no definite D call. Per germline, CDR1 SGHVS and CDR2 FQNEAQ. The V end was cut by 5 bases, the J end by 0 bases, with 17 bases between. This CDR3 region has 17 residues. CDR3 nucleotide sequence: TGTGCCAGCAGCGATAATCCCAGAGACTATAGCAATCAGCCCCAGCATTTT. Residues: CASSDNPRDYSNQPQHF.

This clonotype was picked up a small number of times. The chain combines TRBV5-1 with TRBJ2-7; 8 positions match TRBD1. With V trimmed by 5 bases and J by 3 bases, 7 bases remained unmatched. The CDR3 is made up of 14 amino acids. The germline CDR1 and CDR2 sequences are SGHRS and YFSETQ. This CDR3 is CASRLTGGIYEQYF. The CDR3 bases are TGCGCCAGCAGATTAACAGGGGGAATCTACGAGCAGTACTTC.

The rearrangement links TRBV29-1 to TRBJ2-3; D gene ambiguous. V shed 4 bases and J shed 4 bases, with 15 bases lying between them. Germline-derived CDR1 and CDR2 are SQVTM and ANQGSEA. This CDR3 is 14 amino acids long. CDR3 DNA: TGCAGCGTTGTCAGTCAAGCAAGCGCAGATACGCAGTATTTT. It is translated as CSVVSQASADTQYF.

This clonotype has just one count. It is likely a read error, because the conserved phenylalanine at the end of the CDR3 is missing. The V and J genes are TRBV5-1 and TRBJ2-7; D possibly corresponds to TRBD1 (6 bases). The CDR3 is 14 residues long. Germline V gene lookup returns CDR1 SGHRS and CDR2 YFSETQ. The ends were cut back, 0 bases at V and 5 bases at J, with 12 bases in the middle. The CDR3 loop is CASSLVVQGNEQYL. CDR3 in DNA: TGCGCCAGCAGCTTGGTCGTACAGGGTAACGAGCAGTACCTC.

Only a few counts were recorded for this clonotype. The rearrangement uses TRBV5-5 and TRBJ1-1; D is unclear. This CDR3 has 15 amino acids. Germline V gene sequence: CDR1 SGHKS, CDR2 YYEKEE (reference sequence). Trimming removed 4 bases from V and 10 bases from J, with 23 bases in between. Here the CDR3 DNA reads TGTGCCAGCAGCCCGATGACAAGCGGACGACTTGGAGCTTTCTTT. This translates into CASSPMTSGRLGAFF.

The J gene is TRBJ2-7, the V gene TRBV9; D may be TRBD2 (6 bases). V lost 0 bases and J 8 bases, leaving 21 bases between the germline ends. The CDR3 contains 16 residues. Germline CDR1 is SGDLS and CDR2 is YYNGEE. CDR3 bases: TGTGCCAGCAGCGTAGATCCAGGGCGGGAACTACTCCAGCAGTACTTC. It encodes CASSVDPGRELLQQYF.

This clonotype was picked up a small number of times. The V gene is TRBV7-2, the J gene TRBJ1-1; D is ambiguous. The CDR3 consists of 12 residues. V lost 5 bases and J lost 8, with 12 bases in between. CDR1 and CDR2 (germline): SGHTA, FQGNSA. This CDR3 is CASSAYLLEAFF. The CDR3 nucleotides read TGTGCCAGCAGCGCCTACCTCTTGGAAGCTTTCTTT.

This clonotype was recorded once. This sequence joins TRBV6-2 or TRBV6-3 and TRBJ1-2; D call uncertain. The CDR3 has 13 amino acids. Germline V gives CDR1 MNHEY, CDR2 SVGEGT. V shed 3 bases and J shed 3 bases, with 8 bases lying between them. The CDR3 coding sequence is TGTGCCAGCAGTTATTGGTCGGACTATGGCTACACCTTC. Translated: CASSYWSDYGYTF.

This sequence joins TRBV28 and TRBJ2-1, with 9 bases lining up with TRBD2. The trim removed 10 bases at V and 4 bases at J, leaving 8 bases unmatched. The CDR3 is 14 amino acids. Germline V lookup: CDR1 MDHEN, CDR2 SYDVKM. The CDR3 nucleotides read TGTGCCACCGCGGGCGGGGGGGTGTACAATGAGCAGTTCTTC. Translating gives CATAGGGVYNEQFF.